The 8 T cell receptor beta chains presented below share a single source sample, sequenced in a study of blood T cell repertoires in COVID-19. Measured with immunoSEQ multiplex PCR; TCRdb has only the in-frame clones, and not every one. The repertoire includes 150,000 to 200,000 clones, about four fifths of them detected once, and 10% to 15% sits in the top ten. The sequenced sample consisted of peripheral blood. These receptors originate from a woman older than 75 with COVID-19, enrolled during active disease.

This clone was observed a handful of times. The V and J genes are TRBV11-2 and TRBJ2-3; 9 bases match TRBD2. Germline V CDR1 and CDR2: SGHAT, FQNNGV. V lost 2 bases to trimming and J lost 5 bases; unmatched junction nucleotides: 11. The CDR3 has 17 amino acids. CDR3 sequence reads: CASSLTGGGVLGDTQYF. In DNA, the CDR3 is TGTGCCAGCAGCTTAACCGGCGGGGGGGTTTTAGGAGATACGCAGTATTTT.

The chain has TRBV7-2 and TRBJ1-4, with a tentative D call TRBD1 (5 bases). Trimming took 2 bases from V and 8 from J, leaving 18 bases between them. The CDR3 extends over 16 amino acids. From germline, CDR1 is SGHTA and CDR2 FQGNSA. The CDR3 DNA reads TGTGCCAGCAGCTTATTCGGGGGAGGGGTTGAGGAAAAACTGTTTTTT. It translates to CASSLFGGGVEEKLFF.

The V gene is TRBV5-1, the J gene TRBJ1-1; TRBD1 aligns across 8 bases. V lost 0 bases and J lost 5; bases outside the gene matches: 3. Germline loops: CDR1 SGHRS, CDR2 YFSETQ. The CDR3 has 14 residues. The CDR3 sequence: CASSLGQGFTEAFF. CDR3 DNA: TGCGCCAGCAGCTTGGGACAGGGGTTTACTGAAGCTTTCTTT.

The J gene is TRBJ1-6, the V gene TRBV28, with D maybe TRBD1 (5 bases). Germline-derived CDR1 and CDR2 are MDHEN and SYDVKM. The CDR3 consists of 14 residues. Trimming removed 3 bases from V and 5 bases from J, with 8 bases in between. This chain's CDR3 is CASSLGPDNSPLHF. The CDR3 bases are TGTGCCAGCAGTTTGGGGCCAGATAATTCACCCCTCCACTTT.

The V gene is TRBV29-1, the J gene TRBJ2-5; the D is unclear. The germline V gene encodes CDR1 SQVTM and CDR2 ANQGSEA. Trimming left V 6 bases short and J 5 bases short, with 10 bases between. The CDR3 runs 11 residues. This chain's CDR3 is CSVSLGETQYF. The CDR3 bases are TGCAGCGTCTCCCTCGGGGAGACCCAGTACTTC.

The chain employs TRBV5-5 and TRBJ2-5; 12 bases are shared with TRBD2. The CDR3 has 18 amino acids. Germline loops: CDR1 SGHKS, CDR2 YYEKEE (reference sequence). With V trimmed by 0 bases and J by 1 base, 7 bases remained unmatched. The CDR3: CASSLGASGRAPQETQYF. In DNA, the CDR3 is TGTGCCAGCAGCTTGGGGGCTAGCGGGAGGGCCCCCCAAGAGACCCAGTACTTC.

This clone has only a few counts. The chain has TRBV9 and TRBJ1-6; D ambiguous. V lost 1 base to trimming and J lost 10 bases, with 12 bases between them. The CDR3 has 14 amino acids. Looked up from germline, CDR1 is SGDLS and CDR2 is YYNGEE. The CDR3 nucleotides read TGTGCCAGCAGCGTAAGAGGGAGTGGCTCACCCCTCCACTTT. Amino acid sequence: CASSVRGSGSPLHF.

The J gene is TRBJ2-3, the V gene TRBV5-1; TRBD1 is a possible D gene (6 bases). The germline V gene encodes CDR1 SGHRS and CDR2 YFSETQ. The V and J ends lost 5 bases and 5 bases respectively, with 9 bases between them. The CDR3 has 12 residues. The CDR3 DNA is TGCGCCAGCAGTACCAGGGGAGATACGCAGTATTTT. Its translation: CASSTRGDTQYF.